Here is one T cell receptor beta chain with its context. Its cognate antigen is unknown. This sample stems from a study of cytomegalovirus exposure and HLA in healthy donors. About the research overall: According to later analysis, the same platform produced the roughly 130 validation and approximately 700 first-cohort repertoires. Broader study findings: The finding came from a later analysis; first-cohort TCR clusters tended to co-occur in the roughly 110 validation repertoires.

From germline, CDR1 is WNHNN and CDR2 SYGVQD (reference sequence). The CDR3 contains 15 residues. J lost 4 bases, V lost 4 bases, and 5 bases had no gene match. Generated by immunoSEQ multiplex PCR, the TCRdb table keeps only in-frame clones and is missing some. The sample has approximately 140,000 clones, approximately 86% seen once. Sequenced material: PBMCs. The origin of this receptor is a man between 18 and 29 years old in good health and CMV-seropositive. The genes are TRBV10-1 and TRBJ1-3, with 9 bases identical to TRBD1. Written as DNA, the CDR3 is TGCGCCAGCAGTGGGGGACAGGGAGACGGAAACACCATATATTTT. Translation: CASSGGQGDGNTIYF.